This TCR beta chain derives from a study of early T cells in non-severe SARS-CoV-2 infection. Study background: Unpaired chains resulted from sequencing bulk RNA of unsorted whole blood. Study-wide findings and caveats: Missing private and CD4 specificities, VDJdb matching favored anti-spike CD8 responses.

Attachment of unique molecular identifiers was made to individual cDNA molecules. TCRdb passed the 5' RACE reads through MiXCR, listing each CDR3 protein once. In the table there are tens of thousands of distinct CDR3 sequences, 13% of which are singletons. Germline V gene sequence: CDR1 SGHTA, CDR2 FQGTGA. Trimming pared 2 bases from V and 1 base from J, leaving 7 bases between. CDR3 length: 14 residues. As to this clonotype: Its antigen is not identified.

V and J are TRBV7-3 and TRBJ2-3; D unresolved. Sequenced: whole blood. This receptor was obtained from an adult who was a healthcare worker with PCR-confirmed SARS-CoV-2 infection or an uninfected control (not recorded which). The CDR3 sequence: CASSLETRTDTQYF. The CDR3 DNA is TGTGCCAGCAGCTTAGAGACCCGCACAGATACGCAGTATTTT.